This TCR beta chain was documented in a study of T cell responses to AZD1222 COVID-19 vaccine. Study-level findings and limits: Increases in Spike-specific TCR breadth and depth were seen after two AZD1222 doses. It should be noted that donors were predominantly white British and more often female, and clonal diversity was possibly underestimated.

The data were produced by immunoSEQ multiplex PCR, yet TCRdb's version contains in-frame clones alone and is incomplete. This sample has about 83,000 clones, with roughly 82% found just once. To note about this clone: Its antigen is as yet unknown.

Germline CDR1 and CDR2: MNHEY and SVGEGT. Trimming pared 5 bases from V and 7 bases from J, leaving 12 bases between. The CDR3 is 12 residues long. The sample was peripheral blood, taken on day 0 of AZD1222 vaccination. This clonotype was sampled from an adult in good health. The chain has TRBV6-2 or TRBV6-3 and TRBJ2-7; TRBD2 might be the D (5 bases). In DNA, the CDR3 is TGTGCCAGCAGTACGGGGATCTGGGAGCAGTACTTC. It encodes CASSTGIWEQYF.